The 21 T cell receptor beta chains below were found in one sample sequenced in a study of cytomegalovirus exposure and HLA in healthy donors. Assay used: immunoSEQ multiplex PCR; TCRdb lists only in-frame clones, some missing. The sample has about 120,000 clones; about 83% are singletons. The sequencing sample was made of PBMCs. The receptors come from a young woman in good health and CMV-seronegative.

The J gene is TRBJ1-2, the V gene TRBV6-5, with TRBD1 as a possible D gene (6 bases). V dropped 6 bases and J dropped 5 bases, with 13 bases sitting between them. This CDR3 has 13 residues. CDR1 and CDR2 (germline): MNHEY, SVGAGI. The CDR3 loop is CASSKQGLYGYTF. The CDR3 region has the DNA TGTGCCAGCAGCAAACAGGGATTATATGGCTACACCTTC.

V and J are TRBV7-3 and TRBJ2-1; D gene ambiguous. CDR1 SGHTA and CDR2 FQGTGA come from the germline V gene. The CDR3 loop spans 15 amino acids. V was pared by 0 bases and J by 2 bases, with 8 bases between. CDR3 residues: CASSLTAQTYNEQFF. The CDR3, as DNA: TGTGCCAGCAGCTTAACAGCGCAGACCTACAATGAGCAGTTCTTC.

The rearrangement uses TRBV6-1 and TRBJ2-2; D remains ambiguous. The CDR3 sequence is 13 residues long. Germline CDR1 MNHNS, CDR2 SASEGT. V shed 6 bases and J shed 3 bases, with 8 bases lying between them. The DNA of the CDR3 is TGTGCCAGCAGGGAAATAGACACCGGGGAGCTGTTTTTT. As protein: CASREIDTGELFF.

V usage is TRBV6-6 and J usage is TRBJ1-2, with TRBD1 as a possible D gene (5 bases). The CDR3 totals 14 residues. The germline CDR1 and CDR2 sequences are MNHNY and SVGAGI (reference sequence). V lost 1 base and J lost 2, with 8 bases in between. The CDR3 nucleotides read TGTGCCAGCAGTTACTTTCCAGGGAACTATGGCTACACCTTC. Protein sequence: CASSYFPGNYGYTF.

The chain combines TRBV9 with TRBJ2-2; 8 bases fit TRBD1. Trimming took 4 bases from V and 2 from J; bases not matched to a gene: 4. CDR1 and CDR2 (germline): SGDLS, YYNGEE. This CDR3 contains 15 residues. This CDR3 reads CASSPGTGNTGELFF. CDR3 nucleotide sequence: TGTGCCAGCAGCCCGGGGACAGGAAACACCGGGGAGCTGTTTTTT.

This sequence joins TRBV11-3 and TRBJ2-7, with TRBD2 as a possible D gene (6 bases). Germline V gene lookup returns CDR1 SGHNT and CDR2 YENEEA. The V and J ends lost 1 base and 6 bases respectively, with 13 bases between them. The CDR3 is made up of 14 amino acids. CDR3 in DNA: TGTGCCAGCAGCTTAGGACTAGGAGACACCGAGCAGTACTTC. This translates into CASSLGLGDTEQYF.

This rearrangement joins TRBV7-9 to TRBJ1-2; D not resolved. The germline V gene has CDR1 SEHNR and CDR2 FQNEAQ (reference sequence). Trimming removed 4 bases from V and 4 bases from J, with 13 bases in between. The CDR3 consists of 14 residues. CDR3 sequence: CASSWRGLAYGYTF. In nucleotides, the CDR3 is TGTGCCAGCAGCTGGCGGGGTCTAGCCTATGGCTACACCTTC.

The rearrangement links TRBV7-2 to TRBJ2-7; no clear D. Per the germline V gene, CDR1 is SGHTA and CDR2 is FQGNSA. Trimming removed 5 bases from V and 2 bases from J, with 16 bases in between. The CDR3 consists of 15 residues. CDR3 residues: CASSPGTRSTYEQYF. CDR3 sequence (DNA): TGTGCCAGCAGCCCCGGAACTCGGAGCACCTACGAGCAGTACTTC.

In this sample, this clone turned up once. The chain recombines TRBV5-1 with TRBJ2-2, with D unresolved. This CDR3 is 15 amino acids long. V was clipped by 0 bases and J by 6 bases, with 12 bases between them. Germline CDR1 is SGHRS and CDR2 is YFSETQ. The CDR3 loop reads CASSLGVISAGELFF. The CDR3 DNA reads as TGCGCCAGCAGCTTGGGTGTTATCAGCGCCGGGGAGCTGTTTTTT.

Only one count was recorded for this clone. One end of the junction varies from germline; a read error may be responsible. V is TRBV6-4 and J is TRBJ2-7; 7 bases match TRBD2. CDR3 length equals 18 residues. Germline values: CDR1 MRHNA, CDR2 SNTAGT. The CDR3 spells CASSYSRLLADHSYEQYF. CDR3 in DNA: TGTGCCAGCAGTTACTCCCGGCTTCTAGCGGATCACTCCTACGAGCAGTACTTC.

The V call is TRBV7-3, the J call TRBJ2-3; 7 nucleotides agree with TRBD2. Germline CDR1 reads SGHTA; CDR2 reads FQGTGA. The CDR3 contains 13 residues. The V and J ends lost 3 bases and 6 bases, in that order; junction bases with no gene match: 3. CDR3: CASSLTSSDTQYF. CDR3 DNA: TGTGCCAGCAGCTTGACTAGCTCGGATACGCAGTATTTT.

The rearrangement links TRBV9 to TRBJ1-4; 7 nucleotides line up with TRBD1. This CDR3 region has 15 residues. The J segment lost 4 bases and the V segment lost 5 bases, leaving 8 bases of the junction unmatched. From germline, CDR1 is SGDLS and CDR2 YYNGEE. The CDR3 loop reads CASSQGVLSNEKLFF. The CDR3 nucleotides read TGTGCCAGCAGTCAGGGGGTATTGAGTAATGAAAAACTGTTTTTT.

As to this clone: The sample contains more than one DNA sequence encoding this CDR3. The chain couples TRBV7-2 to TRBJ1-5; D gene unclear. Germline V gene lookup returns CDR1 SGHTA and CDR2 FQGNSA. Trimming removed 1 base at V and 4 bases at J, with 8 bases between. This CDR3 is built from 14 residues. This chain's CDR3 is CASSLGQVNQPQHF. The CDR3, as DNA: TGTGCCAGCAGCTTAGGGCAGGTTAATCAGCCCCAGCATTTT.

The chain has TRBV27 and TRBJ2-5, with TRBD2 matching 11 bases. In germline, CDR1 is MNHEY, CDR2 SMNVEV (reference sequence). CDR3 size: 15 residues. V was pared by 6 bases and J by 2 bases, with 5 bases of the junction left unmatched. CDR3: CASSQTSGAQETQYF. The CDR3 DNA follows: TGTGCCAGCAGCCAGACTAGCGGGGCGCAAGAGACCCAGTACTTC.

The rearrangement joins TRBV11-3 to TRBJ2-5; 9 nucleotides line up with TRBD2. This CDR3 region has 16 residues. Per germline, CDR1 SGHNT and CDR2 YENEEA. The J segment lost 1 base and the V segment lost 5 bases, leaving 8 bases of the junction unmatched. In DNA form, the CDR3 reads TGTGCCAGCAGCCCCAAGGGCGGGGGGGTCCAAGAGACCCAGTACTTC. It yields the protein CASSPKGGGVQETQYF.

The rearrangement uses TRBV6-5 and TRBJ1-2, with 7 bases lining up with TRBD1. The CDR3 is 13 amino acids. With V trimmed by 2 bases and J by 4 bases, 1 base remained unmatched. Germline values: CDR1 MNHEY, CDR2 SVGAGI. CDR3 protein: CASSYGDSYGYTF. Written as DNA, the CDR3 is TGTGCCAGCAGTTACGGGGACAGCTATGGCTACACCTTC.

The chain recombines TRBV6-1 with TRBJ1-5; a possible D gene is TRBD1 (5 bases). Per germline, CDR1 MNHNS and CDR2 SASEGT. The CDR3 has 15 residues. The V and J ends lost 3 bases and 4 bases respectively, with 13 bases between them. The CDR3 loop is CASSDAPQANQPQHF. The CDR3 DNA reads as TGTGCCAGCAGTGATGCTCCACAGGCTAATCAGCCCCAGCATTTT.

The J gene is TRBJ2-1, the V gene TRBV9; 7 positions agree with TRBD1. The CDR3 contains 16 residues. J was trimmed by 2 bases and V by 4 bases; bases with no gene match: 9. Germline CDR1 and CDR2: SGDLS and YYNGEE. The CDR3 here is CASSPWDSRPYNEQFF. The CDR3 region has the DNA TGTGCCAGCAGCCCATGGGACAGCCGCCCCTACAATGAGCAGTTCTTC. Together with reference TRBV9 and TRBJ2-1, the CDR3 gives the full variable domain: DSGVTQTPKHLITATGQRVTLRCSPRSGDLSVYWYQQSLDQGLQFLIQYYNGEERAKGNILERFSAQQFPDLHSELNLSSLELGDSALYFCASSPWDSRPYNEQFFGPGTRLTVL.

This clone was counted a single time. V gene TRBV2 combines with J gene TRBJ1-1; weak D call: TRBD1 (6 bases). Trimming removed 6 bases at V and 4 bases at J, with 15 bases between. The CDR3 spans 14 residues. Germline V gene sequence: CDR1 SNHLY, CDR2 FYNNEI. CDR3 protein: CASRGRQGTTEAFF. CDR3 DNA sequence: TGTGCCAGCAGGGGGCGGCAGGGGACCACTGAAGCTTTCTTT.

The chain joins TRBV7-3 to TRBJ2-2; D gene ambiguous. There are 14 residues in the CDR3. Trimming shortened V by 2 bases and J by 3 bases, and 7 bases separated the two germline ends. Germline loops: CDR1 SGHTA, CDR2 FQGTGA. The CDR3 sequence is CASSLSVDTGELFF. CDR3 coding DNA: TGTGCCAGCAGCTTATCTGTTGACACCGGGGAGCTGTTTTTT.

This chain uses TRBV2 with TRBJ2-1; 7 bases agree with TRBD2. CDR3 length equals 15 residues. Germline CDR1 and CDR2: SNHLY and FYNNEI. With 2 bases clipped from V and 9 bases from J, the junction kept 10 bases outside the gene matches. CDR3 coding DNA: TGTGCCAGCAGTGAACGCAGCGGGGTAGTGGGTGAGCAGTTCTTC. Its protein is CASSERSGVVGEQFF.